Presented here are 20 T cell receptor beta chains from one specimen sequenced in a study of glioma-infiltrating T cells. The iRepertoire nested amplicon-rescue multiplex PCR amplified TCR alpha and beta CDR3s from RNA. TCRdb reprocessed the multiplex PCR reads with MiXCR, giving one entry per CDR3 protein. This sample has 300,000 to 400,000 distinct CDR3 sequences, with 41% found just once. Sequenced material: glioma tissue, nonneoplastic brain tissue, or PBMCs (not recorded which). All receptors come from a human donor with low-grade glioma or glioblastoma, undergoing nonglioma brain surgery, or in good health (not recorded which).

Of note for this clonotype: A read error may be the cause here, since a much bigger clone is one base away. The rearrangement uses TRBV6-5 and TRBJ2-7; 7 bases align to TRBD2. The CDR3 consists of 14 residues. Germline lookup yields CDR1 MNHEY and CDR2 SVGAGI. CDR3 in amino acids: CANSSWTRADEQYF. The DNA of the CDR3 is TGTGCCAACAGTTCCTGGACTAGAGCTGACGAGCAGTACTTC.

The chain links TRBV27 to TRBJ2-1; TRBD2 matches at 8 bases. Germline values: CDR1 MNHEY, CDR2 SMNVEV (reference sequence). With 6 bases clipped from V and 9 bases from J, the junction kept 7 bases outside the gene matches. The length of the CDR3 is 13 residues. The CDR3 loop is CASSVVGGAEQFF. The CDR3 coding sequence is TGTGCCAGCAGCGTAGTCGGGGGGGCTGAGCAGTTCTTC.

This clonotype was counted at least ten times. The chain employs TRBV6-2 or TRBV6-3 and TRBJ1-1, with no clear D. The germline CDR1 and CDR2 sequences are MNHEY and SVGEGT. The CDR3 is made up of 14 amino acids. With 3 bases removed from V and 0 bases from J, the gap between germline ends came to 8 bases. This chain's CDR3 is CASSYINMNTEAFF. The CDR3 DNA follows: TGTGCCAGCAGTTATATAAACATGAACACTGAAGCTTTCTTT.

Of note for this clonotype: It is likely a read error, because the conserved phenylalanine at the end of the CDR3 is missing. The chain links TRBV20-1 to TRBJ2-5; D is possibly TRBD2 (6 bases). Trimming took 8 bases from V and 2 from J, leaving 18 bases between them. Looked up from germline, CDR1 is DFQATT and CDR2 is SNEGSKA (reference sequence). The CDR3 has 14 amino acids. The CDR3 spells CSSHGRDDQETQYY. CDR3 DNA: TGCAGTTCCCACGGGCGGGATGATCAAGAGACCCAGTACTAC.

Turning to this clonotype: A read error is possible here, since a much larger clone lies one base away. This sequence joins TRBV7-2 and TRBJ2-3; no clear D gene. With 3 bases removed from V and 3 bases from J, the gap between germline ends came to 7 bases. There are 13 residues in the CDR3. The germline V gene encodes CDR1 SGHTA and CDR2 FQGNSA. CDR3 protein: CASSFSVTDTQYF. The CDR3 nucleotides are TGTGCCAGCAGCTTCTCGGTTACAGATACGCAGTATTTT.

For this clonotype: A much larger clone sits a single nucleotide away, making a read error possible. The V and J genes are TRBV28 and TRBJ1-2; no firm D call. Between the trimmed V and J ends, which lost 5 bases and 4 bases, there was a span of 11 bases. Germline CDR1 and CDR2: MDHEN and SYDVKM. The CDR3 loop spans 13 amino acids. For the CDR3, the DNA is TGTGCCAGCAGTAAAGACCGAGTCTATGGCTACACCTTC. Protein sequence: CASSKDRVYGYTF.

Concerning this clonotype itself: One base away lies a much larger clone, so this may be a sequencing read error. The rearrangement links TRBV6-2 or TRBV6-3 to TRBJ2-7, with D perhaps TRBD1 (5 bases). V was clipped by 6 bases and J by 2 bases, with 14 bases between them. The CDR3 runs to 14 residues. The V gene's germline CDR1 is MNHEY and CDR2 SVGEGT. The CDR3 DNA is TGTGCCAGCAGCCCCAGAAAGGGGCCCTACGAGCAGTACTTC. This gives the protein CASSPRKGPYEQYF.

The V gene is TRBV3-1, the J gene TRBJ2-7; D perhaps matches TRBD1 (5 bases). The V gene's germline CDR1 is LGHDT and CDR2 YNNKEL (reference sequence). This CDR3 comprises 13 residues. The ends were cut back, 4 bases at V and 6 bases at J, with 13 bases in the middle. The DNA for the CDR3 is TGTGCCAGCAGCCTTCACAGGCTCGGCGAGCAGTACTTC. Protein product: CASSLHRLGEQYF.

CDR3 loop: CASSYPGRGRRTGELFF. The CDR3 bases are TGTGCCAGCAGTTACCCCGGCAGGGGGCGACGCACCGGGGAGCTGTTTTTT. The chain carries TRBV28 and TRBJ2-2, with 8 bases identical to TRBD1. The CDR3 runs to 17 residues. The junction had 11 bases not matched to a gene; V was cut back by 4 bases and J by 4 bases. From germline, CDR1 is MDHEN and CDR2 SYDVKM.

The chain recombines TRBV4-1 with TRBJ1-2; D possibly corresponds to TRBD1 (5 bases). This CDR3 is built from 17 residues. The V end was cut by 0 bases, the J end by 0 bases, with 14 bases between. Germline CDR1 is MGHRA and CDR2 is YSYEKL. CDR3 loop: CASSQDRGGTANYGYTF. CDR3 coding DNA: TGCGCCAGCAGCCAAGATCGCGGCGGGACGGCTAACTATGGCTACACCTTC.

The chain recombines TRBV7-2 with TRBJ1-1, with 8 bases aligning to TRBD1. V gave up 5 bases and J gave up 6 bases; unmatched junction bases: 5. The CDR3 runs 13 residues. The V gene's germline CDR1 is SGHTA and CDR2 FQGNSA. The CDR3 protein is CASSLTGDAEAFF. The CDR3 nucleotides read TGTGCCAGCAGCCTGACAGGGGACGCTGAAGCTTTCTTT.

The J gene is TRBJ2-2, the V gene TRBV15; the D is unclear. This CDR3 comprises 17 residues. The V gene lost 4 bases and the J gene lost 3 bases, with 18 bases spanning the gap. The germline gives CDR1 LNHNV, CDR2 YYDKDF (reference sequence). The CDR3 nucleotides are TGTGCCACCAGCAAAGGACGGGTTTATCTGGACACCGGGGAGCTGTTTTTT. It yields the protein CATSKGRVYLDTGELFF. The variable domain in full, completed from reference TRBV15 and TRBJ2-2, reads DAMVIQNPRYQVTQFGKPVTLSCSQTLNHNVMYWYQQKSSQAPKLLFHYYDKDFNNEADTPDNFQSRRPNTSFCFLDIRSPGLGDTAMYLCATSKGRVYLDTGELFFGEGSRLTVL.

The table lists this clonotype with a few counts. The DNA of the CDR3 is TGTGCCAGCAGTGAGAGGAGGGGGGATCAGCCCCAGCATTTT. Encoded protein: CASSERRGDQPQHF. The rearrangement links TRBV2 to TRBJ1-5; tentative D call: TRBD1 (6 bases). The CDR3 runs to 14 residues. Germline-derived CDR1 and CDR2 are SNHLY and FYNNEI. Deletions cut 3 bases from V and 5 bases from J, with 11 bases between.

This clonotype was observed at least ten times. The chain combines TRBV7-2 with TRBJ2-7; the match to TRBD2 covers 13 bases. Unmatched junction bases numbered 7, after V lost 6 bases and J lost 5 bases. This CDR3 is 15 amino acids long. Germline loops: CDR1 SGHTA, CDR2 FQGNSA. The CDR3 DNA is TGTGCCAGCAGGACTAGCGGGAGGATGGGGAACGAGCAGTACTTC. Translated, it gives CASRTSGRMGNEQYF.

The V gene is TRBV6-1, the J gene TRBJ1-2; D not resolved. The germline gives CDR1 MNHNS, CDR2 SASEGT. V was clipped by 10 bases and J by 4 bases, with 16 bases between them. This CDR3 comprises 13 residues. CDR3 loop: CAIMAQAGYGYTF. CDR3 in DNA: TGTGCCATCATGGCCCAAGCGGGCTATGGCTACACCTTC.

Worth noting for this clonotype: One end of the junction is discordant with germline, which a read error may explain. The rearrangement joins TRBV28 to TRBJ1-2; D is perhaps TRBD1 (5 bases). CDR3 length: 15 amino acids. In germline, CDR1 is MDHEN, CDR2 SYDVKM. The CDR3 protein is CAGSLSGTPLDGYTF. As DNA, the CDR3 is TGTGCCGGCAGTTTATCGGGGACGCCCTTGGATGGCTACACCTTC.

Many counts were recorded for this clonotype. The V gene is TRBV6-1, the J gene TRBJ2-1; D may be TRBD2 (6 bases). Germline values: CDR1 MNHNS, CDR2 SASEGT. With 8 bases removed from V and 2 bases from J, the gap between germline ends came to 16 bases. The CDR3 is 15 residues long. CDR3: CASRWLATTYNEQFF. DNA for the CDR3: TGTGCCAGCCGGTGGCTAGCGACAACCTACAATGAGCAGTTCTTC.

The CDR3 is CSARDLTANTEAFF. The DNA for the CDR3 is TGCAGTGCTAGAGATCTGACAGCAAACACTGAAGCTTTCTTT. The chain employs TRBV20-1 and TRBJ1-1; TRBD1 is a possible D gene (5 bases). This CDR3 is 14 amino acids long. Trimming took 0 bases from V and 2 from J, leaving 10 bases between them. CDR1 is DFQATT, CDR2 SNEGSKA, per germline (reference sequence).

This clonotype was found many times. The chain is built from TRBV27 and TRBJ2-3, with D unclear. CDR1 and CDR2 from the germline V gene are MNHEY and SMNVEV (reference sequence). Trimming pared 3 bases from V and 0 bases from J, leaving 13 bases between. This CDR3 spans 16 amino acids. The CDR3 loop is CASSFIGFASTDTQYF. In DNA form, the CDR3 reads TGTGCCAGCAGTTTTATTGGCTTCGCCAGCACAGATACGCAGTATTTT.

The chain employs TRBV4-1 and TRBJ1-6, with D hard to call. Looked up from germline, CDR1 is MGHRA and CDR2 is YSYEKL. Between the trimmed V and J ends, which lost 9 bases and 7 bases, there was a span of 16 bases. The CDR3 consists of 14 residues. The CDR3 nucleotides read TGCGCCAGAGGACCCGGTCGGGGAAATTCACCCCTCCACTTT. This sequence encodes CARGPGRGNSPLHF.